This T cell receptor beta chain was profiled in a study of human T cells and chemical hapten exposure. About the research overall: Women made up most patients, who had alopecia areata, totalis or universalis. Study findings and constraints: There was no change with DPC sensitization in TCRs above 1 in 1000 frequency.

One entry per CDR3 protein, called by TCRdb with MiXCR from the RACE reads. Among some 74,000 distinct CDR3 sequences listed, over 10% were seen once. In germline, CDR1 is DFQATT, CDR2 SNEGSKA (reference sequence). The CDR3 is 15 amino acids. V lost 6 bases and J lost 1; bases outside the gene matches: 6. The sample holds a few counts of this clonotype. Its antigen is still unknown. Stated time point: patch test 3, about 24 weeks after DPC sensitization. Treatment meaning: therapeutic diphenylcyclopropenone sensitization with weekly scalp DPC. The specimen was whole blood, collected in connection with sensitization to the hapten diphenylcyclopropenone (DPC). This chain uses TRBV20-1 with TRBJ2-3; 11 nucleotides align to TRBD2. The sequence derives from a woman between 50 and 59 years old with alopecia areata. Some clones in this sample may be carry-over from other donors' samples. The CDR3 loop reads CSAAGSGGGTDTQYF. The CDR3 nucleotides read TGCAGTGCCGCCGGTAGCGGGGGGGGCACAGATACGCAGTATTTT.